The T cell receptor beta chain described here comes from a study of T cell changes during pregnancy in multiple sclerosis. The germline V gene encodes CDR1 SGDLS and CDR2 YYNGEE. The CDR3 is 15 residues long. V was trimmed by 0 bases and J by 5 bases, leaving 14 bases between them. Sequenced by immunoSEQ multiplex PCR; TCRdb stores in-frame clones only, minus some. The table has about 36,000 clones, approximately 90% seen once; the top ten hold roughly 0.6%. The receptor comes from a female donor with multiple sclerosis, enrolled in a pregnancy study. The source was CD4+ T cells from peripheral blood mononuclear cells, collected in the first trimester of pregnancy. This chain joins TRBV9 and TRBJ1-1; D is unresolved. CDR3 sequence (DNA): TGTGCCAGCAGCGTAGAGGTAGCGGGGTGGACTGAAGCTTTCTTT. As protein: CASSVEVAGWTEAFF.